This TCR beta chain was sequenced in a study of cytomegalovirus exposure and HLA in healthy donors. The study, taken as a whole, reports: In vitro experiments confirmed that three CMV-associated chains were specific for CMV antigens. As a later analysis revealed, most CMV-associated TCR beta chains appeared HLA-restricted. Using the classifier, cytomegalovirus status was reportedly diagnosed with high specificity and sensitivity.

It was with 60 Vbeta and 13 Jbeta primers that the PCR ran. This table comes from immunoSEQ multiplex PCR, and its TCRdb copy is limited to in-frame clones, with some not included. The table shows approximately 170,000 clones, with less than 80% occurring only once. Regarding donors, all were healthy bone marrow donors. V lost 5 bases, J lost 6 bases, and 5 bases stayed unmatched. The CDR3 totals 14 residues. The germline V gene has CDR1 LNHDA and CDR2 SQIVND (reference sequence). This clone was counted a single time. Its specificity is not known. This receptor was taken from a female donor in good health and CMV-seronegative. This chain connects TRBV19 to TRBJ1-5; 9 positions match TRBD1. The sample comprised PBMCs. The CDR3 region is CASSARQGGQPQHF. The DNA of the CDR3 is TGTGCCAGTAGTGCCCGACAGGGGGGTCAGCCCCAGCATTTT.